The rows below give T cell receptor beta chains drawn from one sample of a study of cytomegalovirus exposure and HLA in healthy donors. Sequencing used immunoSEQ multiplex PCR; TCRdb keeps in-frame clones, though not all of them. There are 100,000 to 150,000 clones in the sample; around three quarters occur only once, and approximately 1.2% lies in the top ten. Sequencing used PBMCs. The receptors derive from a female donor in good health and CMV-seronegative. Each CDR3 is given with its conserved first and last residue. The D gene is left open where the match is weak. A row's size may be missing; if present it is once, few, many or a size class.

cdr3_aa cdr3_nt j_call cdr3_length clone_size d_call v_call
CASSSTGGTEAFF TGCGCCAGCAGCTCGACAGGGGGCACTGAAGCTTTCTTT TRBJ1-1 13 NA TRBD1 TRBV5-1
CATDTQGISTDTQYF TGTGCCACCGACACCCAGGGTATTAGCACAGATACGCAGTATTTT TRBJ2-3 15 once NA TRBV2
CASSKSGGQGYEQYF TGTGCCAGCAGTAAGTCGGGGGGACAGGGCTACGAGCAGTACTTC TRBJ2-7 15 NA TRBD1 TRBV6-1
CASSVAGNNEKLFF TGTGCCAGCAGCGTAGCGGGGAATAATGAAAAACTGTTTTTT TRBJ1-4 14 NA NA TRBV9
CASSLGGFPNEQFF TGTGCCAGCAGCTTAGGGGGCTTTCCCAATGAGCAGTTCTTC TRBJ2-1 14 NA NA TRBV7-3
CASSDVGDGYTF TGCGCCAGCAGTGACGTAGGGGATGGCTACACCTTC TRBJ1-2 12 NA NA TRBV10-2
CASSRGLAQTSSYNEQFF TGTGCCAGTAGTAGAGGCCTAGCACAAACAAGCTCCTACAATGAGCAGTTCTTC TRBJ2-1 18 NA NA TRBV19
CASSVTGISTGELFF TGTGCCAGCAGCGTTACAGGGATAAGCACCGGGGAGCTGTTTTTT TRBJ2-2 15 NA NA TRBV11-2
CASSPGQENTEAFF TGTGCCAGTAGTCCGGGACAGGAGAACACTGAAGCTTTCTTT TRBJ1-1 14 NA TRBD1 TRBV19
CASSPTGADTQYF TGTGCCAGCAGCCCAACGGGAGCAGATACGCAGTATTTT TRBJ2-3 13 NA NA TRBV7-3
CAWSWAGSSYGYTF TGTGCCTGGAGTTGGGCGGGTAGTAGTTATGGCTACACCTTC TRBJ1-2 14 NA NA TRBV30
CASSEGGDRKAFF TGTGCCAGCAGTGAGGGCGGGGACAGGAAGGCTTTCTTT TRBJ1-1 13 NA TRBD1 TRBV6-1
CAIPGLAYNEQFF TGTGCCATCCCGGGACTTGCCTACAATGAGCAGTTCTTC TRBJ2-1 13 few NA TRBV28
CASSVGLYTEAFF TGTGCCAGCAGCGTAGGACTCTACACTGAAGCTTTCTTT TRBJ1-1 13 NA NA TRBV9
CASSQFAGGSYEQYF TGTGCCAGCAGCCAATTTGCGGGAGGGTCCTACGAGCAGTACTTC TRBJ2-7 15 NA TRBD2 TRBV4-2
CASSMGLAGASSYNEQFF TGTGCCAGTAGTATGGGGCTAGCGGGAGCTAGCTCCTACAATGAGCAGTTCTTC TRBJ2-1 18 NA TRBD2 TRBV19
CASSYLTPLGTGELFF TGTGCCAGCAGTTACCTGACTCCATTGGGCACCGGGGAGCTGTTTTTT TRBJ2-2 16 NA NA TRBV6-6
CSVRGSFHEQYF TGCAGCGTTCGGGGGTCGTTTCACGAGCAGTACTTC TRBJ2-7 12 NA NA TRBV29-1
CASSVDRNEQFF TGTGCCAGCAGCGTAGACAGGAATGAGCAGTTCTTC TRBJ2-1 12 few NA TRBV9
CASSERRGTRQFF TGTGCCAGCAGTGAACGGCGCGGGACTCGGCAGTTCTTC TRBJ2-1 13 NA NA TRBV2
CASSEQGSFYEQYF TGTGCCAGCAGTGAGCAGGGGTCTTTCTACGAGCAGTACTTC TRBJ2-7 14 NA NA TRBV2
CASGTTSGSSYNEQFF TGCGCCAGCGGCACAACTAGCGGGAGCTCCTACAATGAGCAGTTCTTC TRBJ2-1 16 NA TRBD2 TRBV5-1
CSSSRGQGGRNTIYF TGTTCCAGCAGCCGAGGACAGGGTGGCAGGAACACCATATATTTT TRBJ1-3 15 few TRBD1 TRBV7-9
CASSLGGTANSPLHF TGTGCCAGCAGCTTAGGGGGGACAGCCAATTCACCCCTCCACTTT TRBJ1-6 15 once TRBD1 TRBV7-8
CASSDPTAGQAMAQHF TGTGCCAGCAGTGACCCAACCGCTGGACAGGCCATGGCCCAGCATTTT TRBJ1-5 16 NA TRBD1 TRBV6-1
CASSPRERDTQYF TGTGCCAGCAGCCCTCGTGAGAGAGATACGCAGTATTTT TRBJ2-3 13 NA NA TRBV11-3
CASSLFSESGGAKNIQYF TGTGCCAGCAGCTTATTCTCCGAGTCAGGGGGTGCCAAAAACATTCAGTACTTC TRBJ2-4 18 few TRBD1 TRBV11-2
CASNKNRGDYEQYF TGTGCCAGCAACAAAAACAGGGGGGATTACGAGCAGTACTTC TRBJ2-7 14 NA TRBD1 TRBV5-6
CASARGGLKEKLFF TGTGCCAGCGCTAGGGGAGGGTTGAAGGAAAAACTGTTTTTT TRBJ1-4 14 NA NA TRBV7-8
CASSPRGRFSGANVLTF TGTGCCAGCAGCCCCCGGGGGAGATTCTCTGGGGCCAACGTCCTGACTTTC TRBJ2-6 17 NA NA TRBV4-2
CASSRYRDSNQPQHF TGTGCCAGTAGTAGGTACAGGGATAGCAATCAGCCCCAGCATTTT TRBJ1-5 15 NA NA TRBV19
CASSVTGEAGELFF TGTGCCAGCAGCGTGACAGGGGAAGCCGGGGAGCTGTTTTTT TRBJ2-2 14 NA TRBD1 TRBV11-2
CASSISPGANVLTF TGTGCCAGTAGTATCTCTCCCGGGGCCAACGTCCTGACTTTC TRBJ2-6 14 few NA TRBV19
CASSSTTGANGYTF TGTGCCAGCAGCTCCACGACAGGGGCTAATGGCTACACCTTC TRBJ1-2 14 NA TRBD1 TRBV11-2
CATKAGGTVFEQFF TGTGCCACCAAGGCGGGAGGGACGGTCTTTGAGCAGTTCTTC TRBJ2-1 14 NA TRBD2 TRBV6-5
CASSRVLAGGPSTDTQYF TGCGCCAGCAGCCGAGTACTAGCGGGGGGGCCGAGCACAGATACGCAGTATTTT TRBJ2-3 18 NA TRBD2 TRBV4-1
CASRGTDLKYYGYTF TGTGCCAGCAGAGGGACAGACCTCAAATACTATGGCTACACCTTC TRBJ1-2 15 NA TRBD1 TRBV2
CASSKGLPGEWETQYF TGTGCCAGCAGCAAAGGTCTGCCAGGGGAATGGGAGACCCAGTACTTC TRBJ2-5 16 few NA TRBV21-1
CASTDGGAGLTEAFF TGTGCCAGCACCGACGGGGGTGCGGGGCTCACTGAAGCTTTCTTT TRBJ1-1 15 NA NA TRBV6-1
CASSFLSRGSTEAFF TGTGCCAGCAGCTTTTTATCCAGGGGGTCCACTGAAGCTTTCTTT TRBJ1-1 15 NA TRBD1 TRBV7-9
CASSQTRQEAQYF TGCGCCAGCAGCCAAACAAGACAGGAGGCCCAGTACTTC TRBJ2-5 13 NA NA TRBV4-1
CASSGGTGPHTYEQYF TGTGCCAGCAGCGGGGGGACGGGGCCCCATACCTACGAGCAGTACTTC TRBJ2-7 16 NA TRBD2 TRBV25-1
CASSQELGVRNTEAFF TGTGCCAGCAGCCAAGAACTAGGAGTCCGGAACACTGAAGCTTTCTTT TRBJ1-1 16 NA NA TRBV14